This T cell receptor beta chain was found in a study of T cell repertoires in cytomegalovirus infection. Study in general: Indicated by public TCR beta signatures were CMV infection and matching HLA type.

Using its own MiXCR run on the reads, TCRdb lists one record per CDR3 protein. The repertoire consists of some 150,000 distinct CDR3 sequences, with 5% to 6.5% occurring once and the leading ten covering more than 15%. The CDR3 has 17 amino acids. Unmatched junction bases numbered 8, after V lost 0 bases and J lost 6 bases. Germline V gene sequence: CDR1 SGHTA, CDR2 FQGNSA. This clonotype occurred many times. Its matching antigen is unknown. Findings and caveats of the study: Cumulative public TCR beta family frequency identified CMV carriers with the relevant HLA. The ex vivo response was dominated by HLA-C-restricted CMV-specific TCR beta clonotypes.

The origin of this receptor is a human donor in good health (CMV status not recorded). Some clones in this sample may be carry-over from other donors' samples. The chain uses TRBV7-2 and TRBJ2-5, with 12 nucleotides matching TRBD1. Sequencing was carried out using PBMCs. CDR3 nucleotide sequence: TGTGCCAGCAGCTTAGCCGGGACAGGGGGCGCGTGGCAGACCCAGTACTTC. Its translation: CASSLAGTGGAWQTQYF. Full variable domain (rest looked up from reference TRBV7-2 and TRBJ2-5): GAGVSQSPSNKVTEKGKDVELRCDPISGHTALYWYRQSLGQGLEFLIYFQGNSAPDKSGLPSDRFSAERTGGSVSTLTIQRTQQEDSAVYLCASSLAGTGGAWQTQYFGPGTRLLVL.